The 23 T cell receptor beta chains reported below all come from one sample, sequenced in a study of identical twins. TCRdb itself ran the 5' RACE reads through MiXCR, one entry per CDR3 protein. This sample has about 250,000 distinct CDR3 sequences, with 11% to 15% found just once. Material for sequencing was memory (CD45RO+) T cells sorted from blood. The source is a woman younger than 35 in good health.

This clonotype was recorded a few times. DNA for the CDR3: TGCGCCAGCAGCTTGGCCTTTACTAGCGGGAATAATGAGCAGTTCTTC. Translation: CASSLAFTSGNNEQFF. The chain links TRBV5-1 to TRBJ2-1; 10 bases fit TRBD2. The CDR3 length is 16 residues. The germline gives CDR1 SGHRS, CDR2 YFSETQ. Trimming took 0 bases from V and 7 from J; bases not matched to a gene: 7.

The chain is built from TRBV20-1 and TRBJ2-7, with a possible D match to TRBD1 (6 bases). Germline lookup yields CDR1 DFQATT and CDR2 SNEGSKA (reference sequence). The CDR3 totals 12 residues. The germline V and J ends were trimmed by 4 bases and 3 bases, with 10 bases remaining between them. CDR3 sequence reads: CSATIQGYEQYF. The CDR3 nucleotides read TGCAGTGCTACCATACAGGGCTACGAGCAGTACTTC.

This clonotype has more than one count but fewer than ten. The gene calls are TRBV7-8 and TRBJ2-6; D unresolved. Trimming took 5 bases from V and 0 from J, leaving 11 bases between them. This CDR3 has 16 residues. CDR1 and CDR2 (germline): SGHVS, FQNEAQ. The DNA of the CDR3 is TGTGCCAGCAGCACGCACCTGATCTCTGGGGCCAACGTCCTGACTTTC. It is translated as CASSTHLISGANVLTF.

In its sample, this clonotype was seen once. V and J are TRBV2 and TRBJ2-1; no definite D call. V lost 7 bases, J lost 3 bases, and 10 bases lay in between. The germline V gene encodes CDR1 SNHLY and CDR2 FYNNEI. This CDR3 contains 13 residues. The DNA for the CDR3 is TGTGCCAGCACGCCCCAAGGCTACAATGAGCAGTTCTTC. It encodes CASTPQGYNEQFF.

This clonotype was found a few times. This chain uses TRBV20-1 with TRBJ2-5; 7 bases map to TRBD2. There are 15 residues in the CDR3. The V and J ends lost 0 bases and 0 bases, in that order; junction bases with no gene match: 4. CDR1 and CDR2 (germline): DFQATT, SNEGSKA (reference sequence). The CDR3 sequence: CSARDGLEDQETQYF. The CDR3 DNA follows: TGCAGTGCTAGAGATGGACTAGAGGACCAAGAGACCCAGTACTTC.

In its sample, this clonotype was seen a few times. The genes are TRBV24-1 and TRBJ2-1; no reliable D call. The CDR3 extends over 11 amino acids. Looked up from germline, CDR1 is KGHDR and CDR2 is SFDVKD. V lost 5 bases to trimming and J lost 8 bases, with 6 bases between them. This CDR3 is CATSGGHEQFF. CDR3 sequence (DNA): TGTGCCACCAGTGGGGGTCATGAGCAGTTCTTC.

This chain connects TRBV5-6 to TRBJ1-4, with D possibly being TRBD1 (5 bases). With 3 bases removed from V and 7 bases from J, the gap between germline ends came to 10 bases. The CDR3 contains 13 residues. Looked up from germline, CDR1 is SGHDT and CDR2 is YYEEEE. The CDR3 DNA reads TGTGCCAGCAGCTCCGGGACGCTTGAAAAACTGTTTTTT. Translated, it gives CASSSGTLEKLFF.

The CDR3 nucleotides read TGTGCCAGCGCGGCGGAGATAGCCTACAATGAGCAGTTCTTC. This translates into CASAAEIAYNEQFF. The chain carries TRBV2 and TRBJ2-1; no clear D. Germline V gene data show CDR1 as SNHLY and CDR2 as FYNNEI. The CDR3 is made up of 14 amino acids. Trimming took off 8 bases at V and 2 bases at J, with 13 bases between the two ends.

This clonotype has only a few counts. The CDR3 nucleotides are TGCAGTGCTAGCGGCAGGGGAAGCAATCAGCCCCAGCATTTT. This gives the protein CSASGRGSNQPQHF. V usage is TRBV20-1 and J usage is TRBJ1-5; D is perhaps TRBD1 (6 bases). V was pared by 3 bases and J by 1 base, with 10 bases between. The CDR3 contains 14 residues. CDR1 is DFQATT and CDR2 is SNEGSKA in the germline V gene (reference sequence).

This clonotype was detected a few times. The chain joins TRBV12-3 or TRBV12-4 to TRBJ2-3; D possibly corresponds to TRBD2 (5 bases). CDR3 size: 15 residues. V gave up 6 bases and J gave up 1 base, with 14 bases separating them. The CDR3 nucleotides are TGTGCCAGCAGCCTGATTATGGAGGGCACAGATACGCAGTATTTT. Amino acid sequence: CASSLIMEGTDTQYF.

In its sample, this clonotype was seen a few times. J is TRBJ2-7 and V is TRBV6-1; D possibly corresponds to TRBD1 (6 bases). The CDR3 extends over 14 amino acids. The germline CDR1 and CDR2 sequences are MNHNS and SASEGT. V was cut by 8 bases and J by 2 bases, with 16 bases left in between. CDR3 in amino acids: CASQPGHRTYEQYF. CDR3 in DNA: TGTGCCAGCCAACCGGGACACAGAACCTACGAGCAGTACTTC.

The chain uses TRBV5-1 and TRBJ1-5; 8 bases match TRBD1. CDR1 and CDR2 from the germline V gene are SGHRS and YFSETQ. Losses at the gene ends were 3 bases for V and 5 bases for J; bases not matched to a gene: 4. The CDR3 consists of 14 residues. The CDR3 coding sequence is TGCGCCAGCAGCTATGGACAGGGTGATCAGCCCCAGCATTTT. Its translation is CASSYGQGDQPQHF. The full variable domain, completed using reference TRBV5-1 and TRBJ1-5, is KAGVTQTPRYLIKTRGQQVTLSCSPISGHRSVSWYQQTPGQGLQFLFEYFSETQRNKGNFPGRFSGRQFSNSRSEMNVSTLELGDSALYLCASSYGQGDQPQHFGDGTRLSIL.

The chain carries TRBV5-5 and TRBJ2-5; perhaps TRBD1 as D (5 bases). The CDR3 covers 16 residues. V was pared by 1 base and J by 3 bases, with 16 bases between. The germline V gene encodes CDR1 SGHKS and CDR2 YYEKEE (reference sequence). The CDR3 nucleotides read TGTGCCAGCAGCTTGCGGGTCGGACAACTTGAAGAGACCCAGTACTTC. Protein: CASSLRVGQLEETQYF.

The chain combines TRBV19 with TRBJ2-7; TRBD1 aligns across 7 bases. Germline V gene data show CDR1 as LNHDA and CDR2 as SQIVND (reference sequence). This CDR3 has 16 amino acids. Unmatched junction bases numbered 17, after V lost 6 bases and J lost 6 bases. CDR3 loop: CASSPVIGTVPGEQYF. As DNA, the CDR3 is TGTGCCAGTAGCCCCGTCATCGGGACAGTTCCGGGCGAGCAGTACTTC.

The V gene is TRBV28, the J gene TRBJ2-7; the match to TRBD1 covers 9 bases. CDR1 is MDHEN and CDR2 is SYDVKM in the germline V gene. The ends lost 8 bases at V and 3 bases at J; junction bases unmatched: 2. The CDR3 is 12 residues long. The CDR3 region has the DNA TGTGCCAGCCGGGACAGGGTCTACGAGCAGTACTTC. This encodes CASRDRVYEQYF. Looking up the rest from reference TRBV28 and TRBJ2-7 gives the full variable domain: DVKVTQSSRYLVKRTGEKVFLECVQDMDHENMFWYRQDPGLGLRLIYFSYDVKMKEKGDIPEGYSVSREKKERFSLILESASTNQTSMYLCASRDRVYEQYFGPGTRLTVT.

This clonotype appeared a few times. The chain carries TRBV2 and TRBJ2-2, with a tentative D call TRBD1 (5 bases). Per the germline V gene, CDR1 is SNHLY and CDR2 is FYNNEI. V was cut by 6 bases and J by 0 bases, with 8 bases left in between. The CDR3 consists of 14 residues. The CDR3 bases are TGTGCCAGCAGGGAGACAGCGAACACCGGGGAGCTGTTTTTT. Its protein product is CASRETANTGELFF.

This clonotype was found many times. The gene calls are TRBV5-1 and TRBJ2-7, with 12 nucleotides matching TRBD2. Germline CDR1 SGHRS, CDR2 YFSETQ. V shed 3 bases, J shed 6 bases, and the junction held 4 bases outside the gene matches. This CDR3 is built from 14 residues. This chain's CDR3 is CASSYTSGGTEQYF. As DNA, the CDR3 is TGCGCCAGCAGCTATACTAGCGGGGGGACCGAGCAGTACTTC.

V and J are TRBV6-1 and TRBJ1-1; D may be TRBD1 (5 bases). CDR1 and CDR2 (germline): MNHNS, SASEGT. This CDR3 is 16 amino acids long. V dropped 4 bases and J dropped 1 base, with 16 bases sitting between them. The CDR3 region is CASSGNRPWGNTEAFF. CDR3 in DNA: TGTGCCAGCAGTGGAAACAGGCCTTGGGGGAACACTGAAGCTTTCTTT.

This clonotype has only a few counts. The chain has TRBV10-3 and TRBJ2-7; D unclear. The CDR3 consists of 14 residues. The germline CDR1 and CDR2 sequences are ENHRY and SYGVKD. Trimming removed 4 bases from V and 6 bases from J, with 16 bases in between. CDR3 nucleotide sequence: TGTGCCATCAGTGTTTCCGTAGGATTTGGCGAGCAGTACTTC. Its protein is CAISVSVGFGEQYF.

About this clonotype: Compared with germline, one end of the junction differs, possibly owing to a read error. This chain links TRBV5-3 with TRBJ2-7; D possibly corresponds to TRBD2 (6 bases). TRBV5-3 is labeled an ORF, and its function is uncertain. This CDR3 spans 13 amino acids. The DNA for the CDR3 is TGTGCCAGGAGCTCGGGACTGCTCTACGAGCAGTACTTC. As protein: CARSSGLLYEQYF.

The CDR3: CASSLGTPPNRLFF. CDR3 DNA: TGCGCCAGCAGCTTAGGGACACCCCCTAATCGACTGTTTTTT. V gene TRBV5-1 combines with J gene TRBJ1-4, with D maybe TRBD1 (6 bases). V shed 2 bases and J shed 13 bases, with 18 bases lying between them. The CDR3 has 14 amino acids. Germline V lookup: CDR1 SGHRS, CDR2 YFSETQ.

This clonotype was found a few times. The chain carries TRBV19 and TRBJ2-2; perhaps TRBD1 as D (6 bases). The CDR3 is 15 residues long. Germline V gene lookup returns CDR1 LNHDA and CDR2 SQIVND (reference sequence). V was cut by 5 bases and J by 5 bases, with 15 bases left in between. In DNA, the CDR3 is TGTGCCAGTAGTCCTGACCTGAGGGGGACCGGGGAGCTGTTTTTT. Its protein is CASSPDLRGTGELFF.

In this sample, this clonotype turned up a few times. The V and J genes are TRBV9 and TRBJ2-1, with TRBD2 matching 8 bases. Germline V CDR1 and CDR2: SGDLS, YYNGEE. Losses at the gene ends were 3 bases for V and 5 bases for J; bases not matched to a gene: 7. CDR3 length: 15 amino acids. In DNA form, the CDR3 reads TGTGCCAGCAGCGGAAGCGGGAGCAGAGACAATGAGCAGTTCTTC. Its translation: CASSGSGSRDNEQFF.